These 22 T cell receptor beta chains came from one sample sequenced in a study of Ad26.COV2.S vaccination and SARS-CoV-2 variants. Regarding treatment: around 19 received Ad26.COV2.S at low or high dose, single or two shots; about 5 received placebo; per-sample allocation not given. Day 63 after the first vaccine or placebo injection was the time point for sampling. The table came from immunoSEQ multiplex PCR; TCRdb's copy has only in-frame clones and leaves some out. Of about 250,000 clones detected, more than 75% appear once; the ten largest clones hold around 3%. The input for sequencing was peripheral blood, taken in a trial of Ad26.COV2.S vaccine versus placebo. These receptors were taken from a person aged 18-60 years who received the Ad26.COV2.S COVID-19 vaccine or a placebo.

V usage is TRBV10-3 and J usage is TRBJ1-1, with D unresolved. Germline V gene data show CDR1 as ENHRY and CDR2 as SYGVKD. The CDR3 is 14 amino acids. V was shortened by 3 bases and J by 1 base, with 9 bases between the two germline ends. In nucleotides, the CDR3 is TGTGCCATCAGTGACATGACAAAGAACACTGAAGCTTTCTTT. Protein: CAISDMTKNTEAFF.

The rearrangement links TRBV7-9 to TRBJ2-7; 7 nucleotides agree with TRBD2. The CDR3 has 17 residues. Germline V gene lookup returns CDR1 SEHNR and CDR2 FQNEAQ (reference sequence). V dropped 4 bases and J dropped 0; count of bases not matched to a gene: 12. CDR3 nucleotides: TGTGCCAGCAGCTCCTATGACGGGGGGACCTACTCCTACGAGCAGTACTTC. Residues: CASSSYDGGTYSYEQYF.

The chain combines TRBV7-9 with TRBJ2-6; D is uncertain. CDR3 length equals 13 residues. The V gene's germline CDR1 is SEHNR and CDR2 FQNEAQ (reference sequence). The V gene lost 5 bases and the J gene lost 2 bases, with 4 bases spanning the gap. The CDR3 sequence is CASSQTGANVLTF. CDR3 bases: TGTGCCAGCAGCCAGACTGGGGCCAACGTCCTGACTTTC.

The chain combines TRBV14 with TRBJ1-2, with a possible D match to TRBD1 (6 bases). The ends were cut back, 4 bases at V and 8 bases at J, with 14 bases in the middle. This CDR3 region has 13 residues. The germline gives CDR1 SGHDN, CDR2 FVKESK. CDR3 region: CASSPTGSRGYTF. The CDR3 bases are TGTGCCAGCAGCCCTACAGGGTCGAGGGGCTACACCTTC.

V and J are TRBV19 and TRBJ1-5; tentatively, D is TRBD1 (5 bases). The CDR3 sequence is 17 residues long. The ends were cut back, 3 bases at V and 0 bases at J, with 15 bases in the middle. Looked up from germline, CDR1 is LNHDA and CDR2 is SQIVND (reference sequence). CDR3 coding DNA: TGTGCCAGTAGTATGCAGTGGGGGGGATATAGCAATCAGCCCCAGCATTTT. Its translation is CASSMQWGGYSNQPQHF. The variable domain in full, with the rest retrieved from reference TRBV19 and TRBJ1-5, is DGGITQSPKYLFRKEGQNVTLSCEQNLNHDAMYWYRQDPGQGLRLIYYSQIVNDFQKGDIAEGYSVSREKKESFPLTVTSAQKNPTAFYLCASSMQWGGYSNQPQHFGDGTRLSIL.

This chain joins TRBV25-1 and TRBJ1-1; D uncertain. Trimming left V 5 bases short and J 3 bases short, with 10 bases between. The CDR3 extends over 13 amino acids. Germline CDR1 MGHDK, CDR2 SYGVNS. Here the CDR3 reads CASSSWAYTEAFF. DNA for the CDR3: TGTGCCAGCAGTTCCTGGGCCTACACTGAAGCTTTCTTT.

The chain employs TRBV19 and TRBJ2-5; TRBD2 matches at 8 bases. With 4 bases clipped from V and 2 bases from J, the junction kept 6 bases outside the gene matches. The CDR3 extends over 15 amino acids. Looked up from germline, CDR1 is LNHDA and CDR2 is SQIVND (reference sequence). This chain's CDR3 is CASSTGLARQETQYF. CDR3 in DNA: TGTGCCAGTAGTACCGGACTAGCACGGCAAGAGACCCAGTACTTC. The full variable domain, its missing parts supplied by reference TRBV19 and TRBJ2-5, is DGGITQSPKYLFRKEGQNVTLSCEQNLNHDAMYWYRQDPGQGLRLIYYSQIVNDFQKGDIAEGYSVSREKKESFPLTVTSAQKNPTAFYLCASSTGLARQETQYFGPGTRLLVL.

The chain joins TRBV7-9 to TRBJ2-2; D remains unclear. The CDR3 is 15 residues long. V was cut by 3 bases and J by 3 bases, with 11 bases left in between. From germline, CDR1 is SEHNR and CDR2 FQNEAQ (reference sequence). The CDR3, as DNA: TGTGCCAGCAGCTTGTCTCGAACAGACACCGGGGAGCTGTTTTTT. Residues: CASSLSRTDTGELFF.

Written as DNA, the CDR3 is TGTGCCAGCAGTGACGGTAACGTGTTCTGGGGAGAGACCCAGTACTTC. Encoded protein: CASSDGNVFWGETQYF. The chain is built from TRBV6-1 and TRBJ2-5; the D is unclear. The ends were cut back, 3 bases at V and 4 bases at J, with 18 bases in the middle. CDR1 and CDR2 (germline): MNHNS, SASEGT. This CDR3 comprises 16 residues.

The rearrangement links TRBV7-3 to TRBJ2-2; D call uncertain. V was cut by 5 bases and J by 2 bases, with 3 bases left in between. The CDR3 loop spans 12 amino acids. Per germline, CDR1 SGHTA and CDR2 FQGTGA. The CDR3, as DNA: TGTGCCAGCAGCACAAACACCGGGGAGCTGTTTTTT. This encodes CASSTNTGELFF.

This chain joins TRBV10-3 and TRBJ2-1; 9 bases fit TRBD1. This CDR3 is 16 amino acids long. Per germline, CDR1 ENHRY and CDR2 SYGVKD. J gave up 5 bases and V 6 bases, and 11 bases lay outside the gene matches. CDR3 nucleotide sequence: TGTGCCATCAGGGATTCGACAGGGGGGAACAACAATGAGCAGTTCTTC. Translating it yields CAIRDSTGGNNNEQFF.

This clone has only one observation. This chain joins TRBV5-1 and TRBJ2-1; 11 nucleotides align to TRBD1. CDR1 is SGHRS, CDR2 YFSETQ, per germline. V gave up 0 bases and J gave up 9 bases; unmatched junction bases: 8. The CDR3 spans 16 residues. The CDR3 is CASSLGRDRGYSEQFF. The CDR3 coding sequence is TGCGCCAGCAGCTTGGGCCGGGACAGGGGGTATAGTGAGCAGTTCTTC.

The rearrangement links TRBV19 to TRBJ2-2; tentatively, D is TRBD2 (6 bases). With 4 bases removed from V and 6 bases from J, the gap between germline ends came to 24 bases. The CDR3 runs 18 residues. The germline CDR1 and CDR2 sequences are LNHDA and SQIVND (reference sequence). The CDR3 protein is CASSKPEGLYLRPGELFF. CDR3 nucleotide sequence: TGTGCCAGTAGTAAACCGGAGGGCCTCTATCTCCGACCCGGGGAGCTGTTTTTT.

The chain uses TRBV2 and TRBJ1-2, with a weak D call TRBD1 (5 bases). This CDR3 has 14 residues. Trimming cost V 5 bases and J 0 bases, with 10 bases left between them. Germline values: CDR1 SNHLY, CDR2 FYNNEI. The CDR3 sequence is CASSSRQPNYGYTF. The CDR3 nucleotides are TGTGCCAGCAGTTCCCGACAGCCTAACTATGGCTACACCTTC. The whole variable domain, remainder taken from reference TRBV2 and TRBJ1-2, is EPEVTQTPSHQVTQMGQEVILRCVPISNHLYFYWYRQILGQKVEFLVSFYNNEISEKSEIFDDQFSVERPDGSNFTLKIRSTKLEDSAMYFCASSSRQPNYGYTFGSGTRLTVV.

The chain links TRBV5-1 to TRBJ1-1; tentatively, D is TRBD1 (6 bases). The CDR3 spans 15 residues. The germline V and J ends were trimmed by 0 bases and 4 bases, with 13 bases remaining between them. The germline CDR1 and CDR2 sequences are SGHRS and YFSETQ. The CDR3 protein is CASSLAHQGSTEAFF. The CDR3, as DNA: TGCGCCAGCAGCTTGGCCCATCAGGGGAGCACTGAAGCTTTCTTT.

This clone was seen a single time. The genes are TRBV4-3 and TRBJ1-2; D is possibly TRBD1 (5 bases). V was shortened by 1 base and J by 4 bases, with 13 bases between the two germline ends. CDR1 and CDR2 (germline): LGHNA, YSLEER. The CDR3 is 15 amino acids. CDR3 sequence reads: CASSQVAGPPYGYTF. The CDR3 region has the DNA TGCGCCAGCAGCCAAGTTGCAGGGCCCCCCTATGGCTACACCTTC.

The chain combines TRBV5-1 with TRBJ2-4, with a weak D call TRBD1 (6 bases). The CDR3 covers 13 residues. Germline V gene lookup returns CDR1 SGHRS and CDR2 YFSETQ. V was trimmed by 4 bases and J by 9 bases, leaving 14 bases between them. In DNA form, the CDR3 reads TGCGCCAGCAGCCTGGACAGTTCCGGCATTCAGTACTTC. This translates into CASSLDSSGIQYF. Full variable domain (outside the CDR3, taken from reference TRBV5-1 and TRBJ2-4): KAGVTQTPRYLIKTRGQQVTLSCSPISGHRSVSWYQQTPGQGLQFLFEYFSETQRNKGNFPGRFSGRQFSNSRSEMNVSTLELGDSALYLCASSLDSSGIQYFGAGTRLSVL.

Worth noting for this clone: In the same sample, other DNA sequences code for this CDR3. The J gene is TRBJ1-1, the V gene TRBV30; no definite D call. The CDR3 is made up of 13 amino acids. Germline V gene data show CDR1 as GTSNPN and CDR2 as SVGIG (reference sequence). The V and J ends lost 0 bases and 3 bases respectively, with 8 bases between them. The DNA of the CDR3 is TGTGCCTGGAGTGTACGGGAGGACACTGAAGCTTTCTTT. Residues: CAWSVREDTEAFF.

The rearrangement joins TRBV19 to TRBJ2-1; 13 bases line up with TRBD2. The CDR3 sequence is 18 residues long. Losses at the gene ends were 5 bases for V and 9 bases for J; bases not matched to a gene: 16. CDR1 is LNHDA and CDR2 is SQIVND in the germline V gene (reference sequence). The chain's CDR3 is CASSAGGLAGDLFSEQFF. The DNA of the CDR3 is TGTGCCAGTAGTGCGGGAGGACTAGCGGGAGATTTATTCAGTGAGCAGTTCTTC. The whole variable domain, filled in from reference TRBV19 and TRBJ2-1, reads DGGITQSPKYLFRKEGQNVTLSCEQNLNHDAMYWYRQDPGQGLRLIYYSQIVNDFQKGDIAEGYSVSREKKESFPLTVTSAQKNPTAFYLCASSAGGLAGDLFSEQFFGPGTRLTVL.

This chain links TRBV10-2 with TRBJ2-2, with D tentatively TRBD1 (6 bases). The CDR3 spans 15 residues. Between the trimmed V and J ends, which lost 3 bases and 4 bases, there was a span of 12 bases. CDR1 and CDR2 (germline): WSHSY, SAAADI. CDR3 nucleotides: TGCGCCAGCAGTGATGGGGGCGCCGGCACCGGGGAGCTGTTTTTT. Its protein is CASSDGGAGTGELFF.

The CDR3, as DNA: TGTGCCAGCTCACGGGCACTAGATTCTGAGCAGTTCTTC. Protein: CASSRALDSEQFF. This chain links TRBV18 with TRBJ2-1; a weak D match, TRBD2 (5 bases). Trimming left V 4 bases short and J 9 bases short, with 13 bases between. The CDR3 has 13 residues. Germline V CDR1 and CDR2: KGHSH, LQKENI.

The chain links TRBV28 to TRBJ1-2; tentatively, D is TRBD1 (6 bases). Germline CDR1 MDHEN, CDR2 SYDVKM. V shed 6 bases and J shed 7 bases, with 12 bases lying between them. The CDR3 spans 12 residues. The DNA for the CDR3 is TGTGCCAGCAGGTCAGGGGTACGTGGCTACACCTTC. It yields the protein CASRSGVRGYTF.